This T cell receptor beta chain comes out of a study of T cell responses to AZD1222 COVID-19 vaccine (dated by TCRdb to the early 2020s). Describing the broader study: A total of around 240 trial participants underwent TCR sequencing, of whom 207 received two doses of AZD1222 and about 25 received two doses of the MenACWY control vaccine. Trial participants were enrolled by age into 18-55, 56-69 and 70-plus year subgroups, with about 150, 27 and 61 TCR-sequenced participants respectively. What the study reported, not specific to this receptor: Because no day 14 peak-response samples were available, repertoires were characterized only after the peak T cell response. Vaccine-associated CD4 TCRs spanned the whole spike protein, with dominant responses in regions 160-218 and 743-854. Epitopes outside the regions mutated in the B.1.351 and B.1.1.7 variants were reportedly recognized by nearly half of the unique spike-specific TCRs. Participants were mostly white British, with more females than males. The authors suggested clonal diversity may have been underestimated. After two AZD1222 doses, spike-specific TCR breadth and depth were significantly higher than at day 0 and than in MenACWY recipients. The 56-69-year group was small, and its depth increase did not reach significance, likely because of low power. Conclusions about previously exposed vaccinees are limited, since just a handful of AZD1222 recipients were seropositive for SARS-CoV-2 at baseline.

Reading the label with the study, this specimen's time point is: baseline before first vaccination. The treatment or condition label for this specimen denotes: meningococcal conjugate vaccine given as trial control. Vaccinee samples were obtained from the UK trials COV001 and COV002, which included a single-blind randomized controlled phase 2/3 trial of AZD1222 (ChAdOx1 nCoV-19) in healthy adults. For TCRbeta chain sequencing, PBMC samples from trial participants were taken at day 0 and at day 28 after the second dose. The CDR3 regions of human TCRbeta chains were analyzed by immunosequencing. As for how the authors treated the data: Repertoire TCRs were checked for matches against a reference library of SARS-CoV-2-specific TCRs that had been generated using the MIRA antigen-specificity platform. Breadth was defined as the fraction of unique TCRs that were SARS-CoV-2-associated, and depth was defined as the fraction of total T cells that were SARS-CoV-2-associated. Using the MIRA data, each spike-specific TCR was assigned both to the spike region to which the TCR was reactive and to a CD4 or CD8 class. Log10-transformed breadth and depth values were compared by one-way ANOVA with Sidak's multiple comparisons tests. Here the immuneACCESS table is served through TCRdb, limited to in-frame sequences with V and J called. Missing clones are a known gap in these copies; in checked studies unresolved V genes cover under half, and the rest lacks a known reason. V and J calls and clone size are copied from that table; D and trimming were computed from the DNA. Present in this sample are 50,000 to 85,000 clones, 70% to 80% of which were seen just once. The top ten clonotypes cover 23% of the sample.

In regard to this clone: This receptor's antigen is unknown. Base quality data are lacking; no much larger clone is found one base away.

The CDR3 goes from the cysteine to the phenylalanine over 16 residues. Of the read, only the CDR3 DNA is kept; its 48 bases are in frame from base 1. Trimmed from V: 5 bases; trimmed from J: 6 bases; junction bases lacking a gene match: 12. CDR1 and CDR2, looked up from the germline V gene, are LGHNA and YNFKEQ. This material consisted of peripheral blood, taken on day 0 of MenACWY control vaccination. Recombination linked TRBV4-2 to TRBJ2-1; 8 middle bases align to TRBD2. The receptor comes from an adult in good health. The encoded CDR3 is CASSYGPGLGTNEQFF. At the DNA level, the sequence is TGTGCCAGCAGCTACGGACCGGGACTAGGCACCAATGAGCAGTTCTTC.